Each of the 24 T cell receptor beta chains below was sequenced from the same sample in a study of T cells in Graves' hyperthyroidism and ophthalmopathy. Regions amplified from RNA transcripts were the TCR beta CDR3 regions. TCR CDR3 underwent first-round RT-PCR with the HTBI primer set. TCRdb reprocessed the multiplex PCR reads with MiXCR, giving one entry per CDR3 protein. Among a few hundred thousand distinct CDR3 sequences listed, approximately 15% were seen once. The sequencing input was blood. Receptors originate from a woman in her twenties or thirties with Graves' hyperthyroidism that later progressed to Graves' ophthalmopathy.

The CDR3 DNA reads TGCAGCGCTTCGGGCTTCTCTGGAAACACCATATATTTT. Translating gives CSASGFSGNTIYF. J is TRBJ1-3 and V is TRBV29-1; D is ambiguous. The ends were cut back, 7 bases at V and 0 bases at J, with 10 bases in the middle. Germline V gene data show CDR1 as SQVTM and CDR2 as ANQGSEA. This CDR3 comprises 13 residues.

This clonotype was observed a few times. The chain carries TRBV20-1 and TRBJ2-2, with a possible D match to TRBD1 (6 bases). The CDR3 totals 14 residues. Germline CDR1 DFQATT, CDR2 SNEGSKA (reference sequence). With 3 bases removed from V and 5 bases from J, the gap between germline ends came to 13 bases. Here the CDR3 reads CSASMGAWTGELFF. Written as DNA, the CDR3 is TGCAGTGCTAGTATGGGGGCTTGGACCGGGGAGCTGTTTTTT.

This clonotype occurred many times. The chain is built from TRBV10-3 and TRBJ1-5; D not resolved. V dropped 10 bases and J dropped 4 bases, with 14 bases sitting between them. The CDR3 runs 13 residues. Germline assignment: CDR1 ENHRY and CDR2 SYGVKD. The CDR3 is CATLRALNQPQHF. The CDR3 nucleotides read TGTGCCACCCTGCGGGCCTTGAATCAGCCCCAGCATTTT.

This clonotype was recorded a few times. CDR3 protein: CASRPMGTEASSPLHF. The CDR3 DNA is TGTGCCAGCAGACCCATGGGGACCGAGGCTTCTTCACCCCTCCACTTT. The rearrangement links TRBV28 to TRBJ1-6, with D perhaps TRBD1 (5 bases). Trimming pared 6 bases from V and 9 bases from J, leaving 21 bases between. This CDR3 has 16 residues. Germline CDR1 MDHEN, CDR2 SYDVKM.

Only a few counts were recorded for this clonotype. The chain couples TRBV7-3 to TRBJ2-4; tentatively, D is TRBD1 (5 bases). Germline CDR1 and CDR2: SGHTA and FQGTGA. CDR3 length: 14 amino acids. Deletions cut 3 bases from V and 4 bases from J, with 10 bases between. In DNA, the CDR3 is TGTGCCAGCAGCTTCGCCGACAGTAAAAACATTCAGTACTTC. This encodes CASSFADSKNIQYF.

The chain employs TRBV7-9 and TRBJ1-2, with no clear D. Trimming took off 8 bases at V and 1 base at J, with 14 bases between the two ends. Germline CDR1 is SEHNR and CDR2 is FQNEAQ (reference sequence). This CDR3 is built from 14 residues. CDR3 loop: CASGELWGNYGYTF. CDR3 DNA sequence: TGTGCCAGCGGAGAATTGTGGGGTAACTATGGCTACACCTTC.

The V call is TRBV3-1, the J call TRBJ1-1, with D perhaps matching TRBD1 (5 bases). Germline-derived CDR1 and CDR2 are LGHDT and YNNKEL (reference sequence). This CDR3 spans 14 amino acids. The ends were cut back, 7 bases at V and 2 bases at J, with 14 bases in the middle. The CDR3, as DNA: TGTGCCAGCACCCCCTCCCAGGGAAACACTGAAGCTTTCTTT. It encodes CASTPSQGNTEAFF.

This clonotype was detected ten times or more. The chain has TRBV12-3 or TRBV12-4 and TRBJ2-3; D call uncertain. The germline V and J ends were trimmed by 6 bases and 4 bases, with 14 bases remaining between them. The CDR3 has 14 amino acids. CDR3 residues: CASSESQGPDTQYF. The DNA of the CDR3 is TGTGCCAGCAGCGAGAGCCAAGGACCAGATACGCAGTATTTT.

The CDR3 protein is CASSEQGTGYNEQFF. CDR3 nucleotides: TGTGCCAGCAGTGAACAGGGCACCGGCTACAATGAGCAGTTCTTC. The chain combines TRBV6-1 with TRBJ2-1; TRBD1 is a possible D gene (5 bases). V shed 2 bases and J shed 3 bases, with 11 bases lying between them. Germline values: CDR1 MNHNS, CDR2 SASEGT. The CDR3 runs to 15 residues.

In this sample, this clonotype turned up a few times. This chain connects TRBV20-1 to TRBJ1-4; unclear D gene. The germline gives CDR1 DFQATT, CDR2 SNEGSKA (reference sequence). V was shortened by 3 bases and J by 1 base, with 3 bases between the two germline ends. The CDR3 runs 12 residues. The CDR3 loop reads CSARITNEKLFF. DNA for the CDR3: TGCAGTGCTAGGATAACTAATGAAAAACTGTTTTTT.

This clonotype was detected only a few times. The chain combines TRBV2 with TRBJ2-2; tentatively, D is TRBD1 (6 bases). Germline values: CDR1 SNHLY, CDR2 FYNNEI. Deletions cut 6 bases from V and 1 base from J, with 15 bases between. The CDR3 totals 16 residues. DNA of the CDR3: TGTGCCAGCAGCGACCAGGGGAATTGGAACACCGGGGAGCTGTTTTTT. Translation: CASSDQGNWNTGELFF.

The J gene is TRBJ1-2, the V gene TRBV29-1; 12 positions agree with TRBD1. CDR3 length equals 15 residues. CDR1 and CDR2 (germline): SQVTM, ANQGSEA. V gave up 4 bases and J gave up 7 bases; unmatched junction bases: 10. The CDR3 sequence: CSVGGQGAPFGGYTF. In DNA, the CDR3 is TGCAGCGTTGGGGGACAGGGGGCGCCTTTCGGTGGCTACACCTTC.

In this sample, this clonotype turned up many times. The V and J genes are TRBV2 and TRBJ2-1, with D possibly TRBD1 on 5 matching bases. CDR3 length equals 14 residues. Germline V gene lookup returns CDR1 SNHLY and CDR2 FYNNEI. Trimming removed 6 bases at V and 0 bases at J, with 9 bases between. In DNA, the CDR3 is TGTGCCAGCAGGAACAGGAGCTCCTACAATGAGCAGTTCTTC. It yields the protein CASRNRSSYNEQFF.

In this sample, this clonotype turned up many times. The rearrangement uses TRBV27 and TRBJ1-6; 9 bases align to TRBD1. The CDR3 is 13 amino acids. With 6 bases clipped from V and 8 bases from J, the junction kept 2 bases outside the gene matches. CDR1 is MNHEY, CDR2 SMNVEV, per germline (reference sequence). This CDR3 is CASRQGADSPLHF. The CDR3 nucleotides read TGTGCCAGCAGACAGGGGGCGGATTCACCCCTCCACTTT.

This clonotype was seen many times. The rearrangement joins TRBV12-3 or TRBV12-4 to TRBJ2-7; D might be TRBD2 (6 bases). The V end lost 6 bases, the J end lost 1 base, and 25 bases lay between the germline ends. The CDR3 runs to 18 residues. CDR3 sequence (DNA): TGTGCCAGCAGCCGTATTCTCCAGGACGGCGGGGTATCCTACGAGCAGTACTTC. Protein sequence: CASSRILQDGGVSYEQYF.

A single count supports this clonotype. A read error may be the cause here, since a much bigger clone is one base away. The chain links TRBV30 to TRBJ2-7; 7 nucleotides line up with TRBD2. The J call may be faulty, since TRBJ2-1 better matches the DNA end. Germline V lookup: CDR1 GTSNPN, CDR2 SVGIG (reference sequence). The CDR3 length is 14 residues. The CDR3 spells CAWSVLQRGYEQFF. CDR3 sequence (DNA): TGTGCCTGGAGTGTACTCCAGCGGGGCTACGAGCAGTTCTTC.

The chain carries TRBV28 and TRBJ1-3; D might be TRBD1 (5 bases). Trimming left V 2 bases short and J 0 bases short, with 8 bases between. The CDR3 loop spans 15 amino acids. CDR1 MDHEN and CDR2 SYDVKM come from the germline V gene. The CDR3 spells CASSLRTISGNTIYF. The CDR3 DNA sequence: TGTGCCAGCAGTTTAAGGACAATCTCTGGAAACACCATATATTTT.

This rearrangement joins TRBV20-1 to TRBJ2-3, with 11 bases fitting TRBD2. Germline V gene sequence: CDR1 DFQATT, CDR2 SNEGSKA (reference sequence). V lost 3 bases to trimming and J lost 4 bases; unmatched junction nucleotides: 3. This CDR3 comprises 14 residues. CDR3 coding DNA: TGCAGTGCTAGGCTAGCGGGAGGAGCAGATACGCAGTATTTT. Translating gives CSARLAGGADTQYF.

This clonotype showed up many times. The J gene is TRBJ2-1, the V gene TRBV24-1; D perhaps matches TRBD2 (6 bases). The CDR3 contains 14 residues. V was shortened by 0 bases and J by 9 bases, with 11 bases between the two germline ends. Germline-derived CDR1 and CDR2 are KGHDR and SFDVKD. DNA of the CDR3: TGTGCCACCAGTGATTTGGGCCGGGGAGGTGAGCAGTTCTTC. Translating gives CATSDLGRGGEQFF.

This clonotype showed up many times. The chain is built from TRBV5-8 and TRBJ2-2; TRBD1 matches 7 bases. Germline V lookup: CDR1 SGHTS, CDR2 YDEGEE. The CDR3 is made up of 16 amino acids. Trimming cost V 4 bases and J 8 bases; bases outside gene matches: 14. This CDR3 reads CASSPPGQNLVGELFF. CDR3 coding DNA: TGTGCCAGCAGCCCTCCGGGACAGAACCTCGTAGGGGAGCTGTTTTTT.

This clonotype was picked up many times. The V call is TRBV27, the J call TRBJ1-1, with TRBD1 identical over 10 bases. The CDR3 contains 15 residues. Germline-derived CDR1 and CDR2 are MNHEY and SMNVEV (reference sequence). J lost 5 bases, V lost 1 base, and 4 bases had no gene match. The CDR3 bases are TGTGCCAGCAGTTTATGGGGACAGGGGTTGACTGAAGCTTTCTTT. This sequence encodes CASSLWGQGLTEAFF.

This clonotype was observed at least ten times. This chain connects TRBV29-1 to TRBJ1-1; D call uncertain. The germline CDR1 and CDR2 sequences are SQVTM and ANQGSEA. The length of the CDR3 is 14 residues. V was pared by 6 bases and J by 1 base, with 15 bases between. CDR3 sequence reads: CSVPFGASNTEAFF. DNA of the CDR3: TGCAGCGTCCCGTTCGGCGCTTCGAACACTGAAGCTTTCTTT. The full variable domain, rest sourced from reference TRBV29-1 and TRBJ1-1, is SAVISQKPSRDICQRGTSLTIQCQVDSQVTMMFWYRQQPGQSLTLIATANQGSEATYESGFVIDKFPISRPNLTFSTLTVSNMSPEDSSIYLCSVPFGASNTEAFFGQGTRLTVV.

The chain employs TRBV14 and TRBJ1-2; D is unresolved. This CDR3 comprises 15 residues. Germline-derived CDR1 and CDR2 are SGHDN and FVKESK. Trimming removed 1 base from V and 6 bases from J, with 15 bases in between. CDR3 nucleotide sequence: TGTGCCAGCAGCCAAGCTCGTTCAGGAGGGCATGGCTACACCTTC. Translating it yields CASSQARSGGHGYTF.

This clonotype was found a few times. The CDR3 does not end in the conserved phenylalanine or tryptophan, so this is likely a read error. This chain joins TRBV19 and TRBJ2-7; TRBD2 aligns across 11 bases. Germline CDR1 reads LNHDA; CDR2 reads SQIVND (reference sequence). The CDR3 is 16 residues long. Germline trimming cut 5 bases from V and 0 bases from J; bases unmatched to any gene: 6. Written as DNA, the CDR3 is TGTGCCAGTAGTCCCAGACTAGCGGGGAGCTCCTACGAGCAGTACCTC. This codes for CASSPRLAGSSYEQYL.